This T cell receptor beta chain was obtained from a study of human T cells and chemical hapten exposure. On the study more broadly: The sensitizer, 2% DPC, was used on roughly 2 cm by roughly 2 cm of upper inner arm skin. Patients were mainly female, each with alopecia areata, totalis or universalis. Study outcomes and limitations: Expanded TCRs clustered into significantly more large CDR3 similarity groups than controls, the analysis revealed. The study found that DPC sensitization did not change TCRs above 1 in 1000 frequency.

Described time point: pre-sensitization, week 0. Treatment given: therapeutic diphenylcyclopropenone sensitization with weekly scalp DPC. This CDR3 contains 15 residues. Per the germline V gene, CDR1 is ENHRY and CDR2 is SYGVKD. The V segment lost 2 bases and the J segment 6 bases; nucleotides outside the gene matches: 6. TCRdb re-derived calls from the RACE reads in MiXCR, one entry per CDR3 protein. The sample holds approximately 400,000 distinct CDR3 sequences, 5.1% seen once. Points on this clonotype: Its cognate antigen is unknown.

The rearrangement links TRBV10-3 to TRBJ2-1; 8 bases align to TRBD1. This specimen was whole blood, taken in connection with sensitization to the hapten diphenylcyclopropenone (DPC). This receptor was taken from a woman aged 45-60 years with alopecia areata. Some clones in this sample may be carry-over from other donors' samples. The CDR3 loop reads CAISELGQGTNEQFF. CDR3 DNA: TGTGCCATCAGTGAGCTAGGACAGGGAACCAATGAGCAGTTCTTC.